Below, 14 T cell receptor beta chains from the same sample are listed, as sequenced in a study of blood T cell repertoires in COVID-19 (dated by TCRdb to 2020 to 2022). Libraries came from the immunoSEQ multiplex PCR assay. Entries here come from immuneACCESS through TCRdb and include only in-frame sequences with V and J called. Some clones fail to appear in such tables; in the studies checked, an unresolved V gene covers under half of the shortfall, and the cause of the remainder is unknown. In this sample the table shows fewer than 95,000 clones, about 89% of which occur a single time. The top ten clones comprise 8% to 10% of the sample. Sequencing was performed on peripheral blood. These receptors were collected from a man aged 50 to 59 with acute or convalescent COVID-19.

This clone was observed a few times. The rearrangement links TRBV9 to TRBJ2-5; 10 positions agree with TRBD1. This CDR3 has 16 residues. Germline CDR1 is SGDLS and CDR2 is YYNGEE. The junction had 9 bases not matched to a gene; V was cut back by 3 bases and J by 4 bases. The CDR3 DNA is TGTGCCAGCAGCGCGACGGACAGGGGGGCGGTAGAGACCCAGTACTTC. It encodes CASSATDRGAVETQYF.

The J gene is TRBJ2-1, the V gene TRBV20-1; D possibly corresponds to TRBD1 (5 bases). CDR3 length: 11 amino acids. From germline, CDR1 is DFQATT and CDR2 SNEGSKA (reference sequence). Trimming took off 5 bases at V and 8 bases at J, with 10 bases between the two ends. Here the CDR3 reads CSARDSYEQFF. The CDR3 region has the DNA TGCAGTGCTCGCGACAGCTATGAGCAGTTCTTC.

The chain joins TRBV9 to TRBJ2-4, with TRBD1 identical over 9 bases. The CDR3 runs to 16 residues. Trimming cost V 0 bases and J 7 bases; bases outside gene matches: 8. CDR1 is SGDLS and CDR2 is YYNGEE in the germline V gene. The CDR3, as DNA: TGTGCCAGCAGCGTAGCCCTGGGACAGGGAGCGAACATTCAGTACTTC. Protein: CASSVALGQGANIQYF.

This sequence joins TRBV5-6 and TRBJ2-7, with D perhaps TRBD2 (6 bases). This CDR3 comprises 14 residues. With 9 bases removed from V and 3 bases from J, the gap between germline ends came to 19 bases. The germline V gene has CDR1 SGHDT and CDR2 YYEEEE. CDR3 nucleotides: TGTGCCATCCCGCCCGGGGGAACTAACTACGAGCAGTACTTC. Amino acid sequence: CAIPPGGTNYEQYF.

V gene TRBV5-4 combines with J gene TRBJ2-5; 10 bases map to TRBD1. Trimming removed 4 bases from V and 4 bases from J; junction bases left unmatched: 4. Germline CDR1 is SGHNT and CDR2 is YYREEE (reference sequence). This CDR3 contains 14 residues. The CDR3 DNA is TGTGCCAGCAGCATGACAGGGGGCGGAGAGACCCAGTACTTC. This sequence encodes CASSMTGGGETQYF.

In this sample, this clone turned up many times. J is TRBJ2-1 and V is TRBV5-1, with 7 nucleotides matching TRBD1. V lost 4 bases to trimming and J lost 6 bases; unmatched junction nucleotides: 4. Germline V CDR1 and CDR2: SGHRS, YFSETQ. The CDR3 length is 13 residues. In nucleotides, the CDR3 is TGCGCCAGCAGCCTAGGACAGGCCAATGAGCAGTTCTTC. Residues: CASSLGQANEQFF.

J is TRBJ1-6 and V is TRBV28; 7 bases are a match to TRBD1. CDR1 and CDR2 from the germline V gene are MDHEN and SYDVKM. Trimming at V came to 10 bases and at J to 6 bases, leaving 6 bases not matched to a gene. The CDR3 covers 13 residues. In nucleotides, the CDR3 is TGTGCCAACCGGGACAGCCTTAATTCACCCCTCCACTTT. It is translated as CANRDSLNSPLHF.

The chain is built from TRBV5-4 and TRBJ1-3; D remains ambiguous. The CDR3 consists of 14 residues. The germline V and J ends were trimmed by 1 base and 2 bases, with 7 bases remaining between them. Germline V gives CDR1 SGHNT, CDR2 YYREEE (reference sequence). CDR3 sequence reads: CASSLWATGNTIYF. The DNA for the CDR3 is TGTGCCAGCAGCTTGTGGGCAACTGGAAACACCATATATTTT.

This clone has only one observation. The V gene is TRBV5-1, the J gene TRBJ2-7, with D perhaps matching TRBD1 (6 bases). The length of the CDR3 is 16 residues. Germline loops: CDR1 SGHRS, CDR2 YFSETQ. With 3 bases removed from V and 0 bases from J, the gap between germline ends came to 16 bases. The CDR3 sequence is CASSSTGQSASYEQYF. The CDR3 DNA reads TGCGCCAGCAGCTCAACAGGACAGTCAGCCTCCTACGAGCAGTACTTC.

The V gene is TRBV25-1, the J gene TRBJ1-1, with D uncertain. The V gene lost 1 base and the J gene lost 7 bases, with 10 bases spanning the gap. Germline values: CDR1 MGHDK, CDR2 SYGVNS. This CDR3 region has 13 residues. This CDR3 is CASSEWAGDEAFF. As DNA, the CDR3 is TGTGCCAGCAGTGAATGGGCAGGCGATGAAGCTTTCTTT.

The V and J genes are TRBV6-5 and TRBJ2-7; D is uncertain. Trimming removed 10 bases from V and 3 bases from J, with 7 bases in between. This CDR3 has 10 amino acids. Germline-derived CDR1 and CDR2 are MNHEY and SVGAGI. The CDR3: CANKYYEQYF. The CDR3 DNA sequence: TGTGCCAACAAATACTACGAGCAGTACTTC.

CDR3 in DNA: TGTGCCAGCAAGCAGGGGGTCTCCTACGAGCAGTACGTC. Its translation is CASKQGVSYEQYV. The chain carries TRBV6-5 and TRBJ2-7; TRBD1 matches 7 bases. The germline CDR1 and CDR2 sequences are MNHEY and SVGAGI. V lost 7 bases, J lost 0 bases, and 3 bases stayed unmatched. The CDR3 consists of 13 residues.

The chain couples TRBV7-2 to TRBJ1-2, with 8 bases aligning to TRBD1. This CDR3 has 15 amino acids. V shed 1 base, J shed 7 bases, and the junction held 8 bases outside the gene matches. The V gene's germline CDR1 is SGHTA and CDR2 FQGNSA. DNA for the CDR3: TGTGCCAGCAGCTTAGACCCGGCAGGGGGCGGTGGCTACACCTTC. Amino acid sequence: CASSLDPAGGGGYTF.

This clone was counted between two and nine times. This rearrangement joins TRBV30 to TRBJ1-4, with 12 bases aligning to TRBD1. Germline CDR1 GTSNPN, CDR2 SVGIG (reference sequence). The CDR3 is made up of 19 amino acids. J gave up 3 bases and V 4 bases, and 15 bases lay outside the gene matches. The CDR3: CAWNRPGQGARRANEKLFF. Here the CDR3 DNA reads TGTGCCTGGAACCGTCCGGGACAGGGGGCAAGGCGTGCTAATGAAAAACTGTTTTTT. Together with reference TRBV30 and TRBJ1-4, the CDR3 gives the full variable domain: SQTIHQWPATLVQPVGSPLSLECTVEGTSNPNLYWYRQAAGRGLQLLFYSVGIGQISSEVPQNLSASRPQDRQFILSSKKLLLSDSGFYLCAWNRPGQGARRANEKLFFGSGTQLSVL.